The 14 T cell receptor beta chains below were found in one sample sequenced in a study of T cells expressing NK-cell markers. TCRdb reworked the 5' RACE reads into one entry per CDR3 protein, no DNA. This sample's clone table lists 500,000 to 700,000 distinct CDR3 sequences. Sequencing was done on a sample of blood T cells: a sorted CD56 or NKG2C T cell subset, CD4+ or CD8+ T cells, or bulk PBMC T cells (not recorded which). These receptors all stem from a man between 18 and 29 years old in good health.

This rearrangement joins TRBV27 to TRBJ2-2; TCRdb picks TRBD2, but there is no DNA to check that call. The CDR3 sequence is 15 residues long. Germline V gene sequence: CDR1 MNHEY, CDR2 SMNVEV (reference sequence). The CDR3 region is CASGTSGIRTGELFF.

The V call is TRBV11-2, the J call TRBJ2-3; TCRdb's D gene call, TRBD2, goes unchecked for lack of DNA. Germline V gene lookup returns CDR1 SGHAT and CDR2 FQNNGV. There are 19 residues in the CDR3. The CDR3 spells CASSTPTSGRTLSTDTQYF.

The chain carries TRBV7-7 and TRBJ2-1; TCRdb reports TRBD1, a call that lacks DNA to check it against. Looked up from germline, CDR1 is SSHAT and CDR2 is FNYEAQ (reference sequence). The CDR3 loop spans 13 amino acids. The CDR3 reads CASSRGQINEQFF.

CDR3 loop: CASSILGPLQFF. J is TRBJ2-1 and V is TRBV7-3; TCRdb proposes TRBD2, but this gene call is untestable without DNA. The CDR3 totals 12 residues. Germline CDR1 SGHTA, CDR2 FQGTGA.

The rearrangement links TRBV6-5 to TRBJ2-3; the D call from TCRdb, TRBD2, cannot be confirmed without DNA. The CDR3 is 18 amino acids. Germline V gene sequence: CDR1 MNHEY, CDR2 SVGAGI. CDR3 loop: CASSYSINGANLADTQYF.

This chain joins TRBV11-2 and TRBJ2-1; the TCRdb call, TRBD2, lacks DNA for checking. Germline CDR1 and CDR2: SGHAT and FQNNGV. The CDR3 contains 16 residues. The CDR3: CASSSPTSGGYNEQFF.

The rearrangement uses TRBV20-1 and TRBJ2-3; TCRdb lists TRBD1, though no DNA is available to test this call. The CDR3 is 14 residues long. Germline V gives CDR1 DFQATT, CDR2 SNEGSKA (reference sequence). CDR3 region: CSATAGDRPDTQYF.

CDR3 protein: CASSFPLDSSWDTEAFF. V is TRBV5-6 and J is TRBJ1-1. The germline V gene has CDR1 SGHDT and CDR2 YYEEEE. This CDR3 is built from 17 residues.

This rearrangement joins TRBV6-5 to TRBJ1-1; the TRBD1 assignment by TCRdb is unverifiable without DNA. CDR1 MNHEY and CDR2 SVGAGI come from the germline V gene. CDR3 length: 16 amino acids. CDR3 sequence reads: CASSYSAGGANTEAFF.

The rearrangement uses TRBV29-1 and TRBJ2-1; TCRdb names TRBD2, which stays unverified in the absence of DNA. CDR1 SQVTM and CDR2 ANQGSEA come from the germline V gene. The CDR3 length is 16 residues. The CDR3 is CSVETSGRPQGNEQFF.

The chain joins TRBV5-1 to TRBJ2-1; lacking DNA, the TRBD2 call made by TCRdb goes unchecked. Germline CDR1 reads SGHRS; CDR2 reads YFSETQ. The CDR3 consists of 15 residues. CDR3 amino acids: CASSGGSGFYNEQFF.

CDR3: CASRDTADQPQHF. The chain couples TRBV10-3 to TRBJ1-5; the D call of TRBD1 rests on TCRdb alone, since no DNA is present to check it. The CDR3 spans 13 residues. Germline CDR1 reads ENHRY; CDR2 reads SYGVKD.

The rearrangement uses TRBV5-1 and TRBJ2-7; the D gene TCRdb calls, TRBD1, cannot be checked with no DNA. This CDR3 region has 14 residues. The V gene's germline CDR1 is SGHRS and CDR2 YFSETQ. CDR3 loop: CASSLGLDSYEQYF.

The chain recombines TRBV5-1 with TRBJ1-4; TCRdb picks TRBD1, but there is no DNA to check that call. The CDR3 consists of 16 residues. Looked up from germline, CDR1 is SGHRS and CDR2 is YFSETQ. The CDR3 region is CASSSRDRGFNEKLFF.